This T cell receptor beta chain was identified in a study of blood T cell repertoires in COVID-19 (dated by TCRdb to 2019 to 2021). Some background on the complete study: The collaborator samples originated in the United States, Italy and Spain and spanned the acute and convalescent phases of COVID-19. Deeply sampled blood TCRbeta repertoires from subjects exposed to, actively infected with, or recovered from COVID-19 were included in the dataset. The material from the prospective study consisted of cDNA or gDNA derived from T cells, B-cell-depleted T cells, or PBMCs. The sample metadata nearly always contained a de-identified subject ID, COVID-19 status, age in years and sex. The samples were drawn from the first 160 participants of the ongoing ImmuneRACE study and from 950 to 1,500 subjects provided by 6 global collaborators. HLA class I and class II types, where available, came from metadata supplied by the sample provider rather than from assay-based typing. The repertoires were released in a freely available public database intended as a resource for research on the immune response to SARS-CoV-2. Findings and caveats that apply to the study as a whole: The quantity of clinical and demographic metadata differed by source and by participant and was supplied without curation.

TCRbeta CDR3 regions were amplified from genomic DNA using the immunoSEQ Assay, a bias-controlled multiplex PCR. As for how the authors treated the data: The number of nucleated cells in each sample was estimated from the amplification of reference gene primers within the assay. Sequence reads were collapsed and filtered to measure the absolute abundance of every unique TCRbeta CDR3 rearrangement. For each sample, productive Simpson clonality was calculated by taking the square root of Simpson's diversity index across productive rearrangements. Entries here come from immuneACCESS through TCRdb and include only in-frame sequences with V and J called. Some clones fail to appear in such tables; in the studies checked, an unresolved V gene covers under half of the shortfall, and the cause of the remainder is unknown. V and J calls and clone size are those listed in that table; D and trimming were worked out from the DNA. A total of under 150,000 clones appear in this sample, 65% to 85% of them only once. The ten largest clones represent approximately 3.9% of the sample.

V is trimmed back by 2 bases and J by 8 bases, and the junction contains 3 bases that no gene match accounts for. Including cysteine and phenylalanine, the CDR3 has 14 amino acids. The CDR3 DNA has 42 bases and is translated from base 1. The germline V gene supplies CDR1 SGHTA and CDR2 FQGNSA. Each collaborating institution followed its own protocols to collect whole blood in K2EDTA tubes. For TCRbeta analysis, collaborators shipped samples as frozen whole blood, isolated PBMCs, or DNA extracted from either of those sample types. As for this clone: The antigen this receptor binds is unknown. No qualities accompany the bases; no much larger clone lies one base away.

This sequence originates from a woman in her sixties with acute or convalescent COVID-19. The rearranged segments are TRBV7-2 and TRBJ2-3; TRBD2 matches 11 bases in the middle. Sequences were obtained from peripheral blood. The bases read TGTGCCAGCAGCTTATCCCTAGCGGGAGGTACGCAGTATTTT. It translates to CASSLSLAGGTQYF.